The sequence of this T cell receptor beta chain was determined in a study of sequential checkpoint blockade in melanoma. Whole-study context: 75 to 95 pretreatment tumor DNA samples were TCRβ immunosequenced.

Study results and caveats: Response in arm A was associated with pretreatment TIL clonality. Patients with week-13 increases in T-cell fraction and clonality benefited about 30 times more often.

Data came from immunoSEQ multiplex PCR; TCRdb stores just in-frame clones and leaves some out. The table records approximately 4,900 clones, under 40% of them present only once. Sample treatment: randomized to nivolumab then ipilimumab (arm A) or the reverse (arm B). With regard to this clone: Its antigen is still unknown.

This CDR3 has 13 residues. V lost 7 bases to trimming and J lost 3 bases, with 9 bases between them. In germline, CDR1 is LNHDA, CDR2 SQIVND (reference sequence). The V gene is TRBV19, the J gene TRBJ1-4, with D possibly being TRBD1 (5 bases). The sequenced sample was tumor tissue (inferred from file names), obtained from a patient given nivolumab and ipilimumab in sequence. The sequence derives from a human donor with melanoma. In DNA, the CDR3 is TGTGCCAGTAACCAGGGATCTAATGAAAAACTGTTTTTT. Its translation: CASNQGSNEKLFF.